What follows describes a single T cell receptor beta chain. Its specificity is not known. The repertoire was sequenced with immunoSEQ multiplex PCR; TCRdb's copy has only in-frame clones and lacks some. This repertoire shows some 41,000 clones, roughly 93% found once; its top ten account for 2.1%. V shed 3 bases and J 8 bases; nucleotides not matched to a gene: 3. The CDR3 totals 13 residues. CDR1 is MNHEY, CDR2 SMNVEV, per germline (reference sequence). The sample comes from a study of cytomegalovirus exposure and HLA in healthy donors. Overall study results and limits: Among TCR beta chains, those listed as cytomegalovirus-associated numbered over 150. Reportedly, cytomegalovirus status was diagnosed with high sensitivity and specificity.

The sequencing input was PBMCs. The source of this sequence is a woman between 18 and 29 years old in good health and CMV-seronegative. J is TRBJ1-2 and V is TRBV27, with 10 bases identical to TRBD1. The CDR3 region is CASSFGTGDGYTF. CDR3 nucleotides: TGTGCCAGCAGTTTTGGGACAGGGGACGGCTACACCTTC.